The next 27 T cell receptor beta chains were all read from a single sample in a study of Tregs in tolerant kidney transplant recipients. Measured with immunoSEQ multiplex PCR; TCRdb has only the in-frame clones, and not every one. The data hold tens of thousands of clones, with 80% to 85% observed a single time. Sample: CD4+ T cells from blood. The receptors originated from a human donor in good health.

CDR3 sequence (DNA): TGTGCCAGCGGCAGGGTCCCTCGGATCGACACTGAAGCTTTCTTT. Its protein product is CASGRVPRIDTEAFF. The rearrangement joins TRBV6-5 to TRBJ1-1, with D possibly being TRBD1 (5 bases). Between the trimmed V and J ends, which lost 8 bases and 3 bases, there was a span of 19 bases. CDR1 MNHEY and CDR2 SVGAGI come from the germline V gene. The CDR3 totals 15 residues.

The gene calls are TRBV5-1 and TRBJ1-1, with D possibly being TRBD1 (6 bases). The CDR3 totals 14 residues. Germline CDR1 is SGHRS and CDR2 is YFSETQ. The V end lost 3 bases, the J end lost 0 bases, and 9 bases lay between the germline ends. This chain's CDR3 is CASSSTGLNTEAFF. CDR3 nucleotides: TGCGCCAGCAGCTCCACAGGGCTGAACACTGAAGCTTTCTTT. The full variable domain, completed using reference TRBV5-1 and TRBJ1-1, is KAGVTQTPRYLIKTRGQQVTLSCSPISGHRSVSWYQQTPGQGLQFLFEYFSETQRNKGNFPGRFSGRQFSNSRSEMNVSTLELGDSALYLCASSSTGLNTEAFFGQGTRLTVV.

This clone appeared once. One end of the junction fails to match germline, which may point to a read error. The rearrangement links TRBV28 to TRBJ1-6; D gene ambiguous. The germline CDR1 and CDR2 sequences are MDHEN and SYDVKM. CDR3 length: 14 amino acids. The CDR3 region is CASSSRGPILRPAF. CDR3 nucleotides: TGTGCCAGCAGCTCCCGAGGGCCCATTCTTCGTCCAGCCTTT.

The gene calls are TRBV4-3 and TRBJ2-3; D remains unclear. The V end lost 0 bases, the J end lost 2 bases, and 6 bases lay between the germline ends. The length of the CDR3 is 14 residues. In germline, CDR1 is LGHNA, CDR2 YSLEER. The CDR3, as DNA: TGCGCCAGCAGCCAAGATGGCAACACAGATACGCAGTATTTT. Translated: CASSQDGNTDTQYF.

Only a few counts were recorded for this clone. V and J are TRBV4-1 and TRBJ2-4; 9 positions match TRBD2. CDR1 and CDR2 from the germline V gene are MGHRA and YSYEKL. The V and J ends lost 1 base and 0 bases, in that order; junction bases with no gene match: 10. CDR3 length equals 19 residues. The CDR3 DNA reads TGCGCCAGCAGCCAAGGGGATTTTGGCGGGAGGGTAGCCAAAAACATTCAGTACTTC. It yields the protein CASSQGDFGGRVAKNIQYF.

The chain recombines TRBV19 with TRBJ2-7; TRBD1 agrees at 8 bases. The CDR3 length is 15 residues. Germline V lookup: CDR1 LNHDA, CDR2 SQIVND (reference sequence). J was trimmed by 4 bases and V by 5 bases; bases with no gene match: 10. CDR3 coding DNA: TGTGCCAGTAGTGGACAGGGACAGAGGATATACGAGCAGTACTTC. It specifies CASSGQGQRIYEQYF.

The chain carries TRBV7-3 and TRBJ2-3, with D possibly being TRBD2 (6 bases). Germline CDR1 reads SGHTA; CDR2 reads FQGTGA. V lost 4 bases and J lost 3, with 11 bases in between. This CDR3 is built from 14 residues. The CDR3 spells CASSSGLETDTQYF. DNA of the CDR3: TGTGCCAGCAGCTCGGGACTGGAAACAGATACGCAGTATTTT.

The chain employs TRBV6-1 and TRBJ2-2; D uncertain. CDR3 length: 13 residues. V lost 2 bases and J 7 bases, leaving 8 bases between the germline ends. Germline CDR1 reads MNHNS; CDR2 reads SASEGT. In nucleotides, the CDR3 is TGTGCCAGCAGTGAAAGGGCTCTCGGGGAGCTGTTTTTT. Translated: CASSERALGELFF.

This clone was seen once. This chain links TRBV7-2 with TRBJ2-7; D may be TRBD2 (5 bases). There are 13 residues in the CDR3. Trimming took off 1 base at V and 3 bases at J, with 7 bases between the two ends. CDR1 and CDR2 from the germline V gene are SGHTA and FQGNSA. This CDR3 reads CASSLGRDYEQYF. The CDR3 nucleotides are TGTGCCAGCAGCTTAGGCCGGGACTACGAGCAGTACTTC.

This clone was recorded a few times. This chain connects TRBV5-1 to TRBJ2-3; D possibly corresponds to TRBD2 (6 bases). Germline V gives CDR1 SGHRS, CDR2 YFSETQ. This CDR3 is 15 amino acids long. The V and J ends lost 7 bases and 2 bases respectively, with 17 bases between them. DNA for the CDR3: TGCGCCAGCCTCAACCGGGACTTCAACACAGATACGCAGTATTTT. This gives the protein CASLNRDFNTDTQYF. Filled out from reference TRBV5-1 and TRBJ2-3, the complete variable domain reads KAGVTQTPRYLIKTRGQQVTLSCSPISGHRSVSWYQQTPGQGLQFLFEYFSETQRNKGNFPGRFSGRQFSNSRSEMNVSTLELGDSALYLCASLNRDFNTDTQYFGPGTRLTVL.

The chain employs TRBV7-2 and TRBJ1-3; D remains ambiguous. In germline, CDR1 is SGHTA, CDR2 FQGNSA. The CDR3 has 16 amino acids. With 3 bases removed from V and 1 base from J, the gap between germline ends came to 13 bases. The CDR3 nucleotides are TGTGCCAGCAGCTTCCTGGGGTTGGGGTCTGGAAACACCATATATTTT. It encodes CASSFLGLGSGNTIYF.

This sequence joins TRBV15 and TRBJ1-2, with 9 bases matching TRBD1. Germline V gives CDR1 LNHNV, CDR2 YYDKDF (reference sequence). J was trimmed by 2 bases and V by 0 bases; bases with no gene match: 4. This CDR3 comprises 16 residues. CDR3 region: CATSRDTTGGNYGYTF. In DNA, the CDR3 is TGTGCCACCAGCAGAGATACGACAGGGGGAAACTATGGCTACACCTTC. Variable domain in full (rest from reference TRBV15 and TRBJ1-2): DAMVIQNPRYQVTQFGKPVTLSCSQTLNHNVMYWYQQKSSQAPKLLFHYYDKDFNNEADTPDNFQSRRPNTSFCFLDIRSPGLGDTAMYLCATSRDTTGGNYGYTFGSGTRLTVV.

The V call is TRBV7-9, the J call TRBJ2-3; 7 bases line up with TRBD1. Per the germline V gene, CDR1 is SEHNR and CDR2 is FQNEAQ (reference sequence). After removal of 2 bases from V and 4 bases from J, the junction contained 0 bases not matched to a gene. The CDR3 is 13 amino acids. The CDR3 sequence: CASSLQGADTQYF. CDR3 DNA sequence: TGTGCCAGCAGCTTACAGGGGGCAGATACGCAGTATTTT.

The V and J genes are TRBV30 and TRBJ1-2, with unresolved D. CDR1 GTSNPN and CDR2 SVGIG come from the germline V gene (reference sequence). The V and J ends lost 0 bases and 8 bases respectively, with 13 bases between them. The CDR3 extends over 13 amino acids. The CDR3 spells CAWSVHRDGGYTF. CDR3 nucleotide sequence: TGTGCCTGGAGTGTACACCGGGATGGGGGCTACACCTTC. Full variable domain (missing parts from reference TRBV30 and TRBJ1-2): SQTIHQWPATLVQPVGSPLSLECTVEGTSNPNLYWYRQAAGRGLQLLFYSVGIGQISSEVPQNLSASRPQDRQFILSSKKLLLSDSGFYLCAWSVHRDGGYTFGSGTRLTVV.

The chain recombines TRBV7-2 with TRBJ1-6; no reliable D call. The CDR3 extends over 15 amino acids. V lost 4 bases, J lost 0 bases, and 7 bases lay in between. Looked up from germline, CDR1 is SGHTA and CDR2 is FQGNSA. The CDR3, as DNA: TGTGCCAGCAGCTCCACAAGCTCCTATAATTCACCCCTCCACTTT. This encodes CASSSTSSYNSPLHF.

In this sample, this clone turned up a few times. The V gene is TRBV7-8, the J gene TRBJ1-2, with 7 bases aligning to TRBD1. CDR1 is SGHVS, CDR2 FQNEAQ, per germline. The CDR3 length is 15 residues. The junction had 6 bases not matched to a gene; V was cut back by 1 base and J by 4 bases. CDR3 sequence (DNA): TGTGCCAGCAGCTTAGTAGTAGGGGGCGGCTATGGCTACACCTTC. Translation gives CASSLVVGGGYGYTF.

The chain is built from TRBV19 and TRBJ2-3, with TRBD1 as a possible D gene (6 bases). Trimming removed 4 bases from V and 0 bases from J, with 14 bases in between. CDR1 and CDR2 (germline): LNHDA, SQIVND (reference sequence). The CDR3 sequence is 16 residues long. The DNA of the CDR3 is TGTGCCAGTAGTACAAGAGGGGGTTCTAGCACAGATACGCAGTATTTT. Its translation: CASSTRGGSSTDTQYF.

This chain links TRBV12-5 with TRBJ2-5, with unresolved D. V gave up 2 bases and J gave up 0 bases, with 10 bases separating them. CDR1 and CDR2 from the germline V gene are LGHNT and FRNRAP. The CDR3 runs to 15 residues. The CDR3 bases are TGTGCTAGTGGTTTGCCCCGGCCCTACCAAGAGACCCAGTACTTC. It yields the protein CASGLPRPYQETQYF. The variable domain in full, completed from reference TRBV12-5 and TRBJ2-5, reads DARVTQTPRHKVTEMGQEVTMRCQPILGHNTVFWYRQTMMQGLELLAYFRNRAPLDDSGMPKDRFSAEMPDATLATLKIQPSEPRDSAVYFCASGLPRPYQETQYFGPGTRLLVL.

The genes are TRBV4-1 and TRBJ2-5; D perhaps matches TRBD1 (5 bases). Trimming shortened V by 4 bases and J by 5 bases, and 20 bases separated the two germline ends. Germline CDR1 reads MGHRA; CDR2 reads YSYEKL. This CDR3 has 16 amino acids. The CDR3 here is CASSLEPSTAGETQYF. As DNA, the CDR3 is TGCGCCAGCAGCCTCGAGCCCAGTACAGCAGGGGAGACCCAGTACTTC.

V is TRBV9 and J is TRBJ1-1; D call uncertain. The length of the CDR3 is 11 residues. Germline loops: CDR1 SGDLS, CDR2 YYNGEE. V was trimmed by 4 bases and J by 5 bases, leaving 6 bases between them. CDR3 nucleotides: TGTGCCAGCAGCCAAAGGACTGAAGCTTTCTTT. It specifies CASSQRTEAFF.

This chain's CDR3 is CACRADRGQEFF. The CDR3 DNA reads as TGTGCCTGCCGGGCGGACAGGGGGCAAGAGTTCTTC. The chain has TRBV30 and TRBJ2-1; 11 positions match TRBD1. From germline, CDR1 is GTSNPN and CDR2 SVGIG (reference sequence). V gave up 6 bases and J gave up 14 bases; unmatched junction bases: 9. This CDR3 region has 12 residues.

This clone has just one count. The gene calls are TRBV6-1 and TRBJ2-5; the D call may be TRBD1 or TRBD2 (5 bases each). This CDR3 has 14 residues. Trimming took off 4 bases at V and 10 bases at J, with 19 bases between the two ends. Germline V lookup: CDR1 MNHNS, CDR2 SASEGT. The CDR3 is CASSASGTARNQYF. In DNA form, the CDR3 reads TGTGCCAGCAGTGCTTCCGGGACGGCGAGAAACCAGTACTTC.

The rearrangement links TRBV29-1 to TRBJ2-7; 10 bases map to TRBD1. The V gene end was trimmed by 1 base and the J gene end by 5 bases; junction bases not matched to a gene: 8. In germline, CDR1 is SQVTM, CDR2 ANQGSEA. The CDR3 is 15 amino acids. The CDR3 loop is CSVEVGTGVSNEQYF. The CDR3 DNA follows: TGCAGCGTTGAAGTAGGGACAGGGGTTTCGAACGAGCAGTACTTC.

This clone was seen a handful of times. The chain employs TRBV5-4 and TRBJ2-1, with TRBD1 matching over 8 bases. Trimming removed 4 bases from V and 3 bases from J; junction bases left unmatched: 6. CDR3 size: 15 residues. The germline gives CDR1 SGHNT, CDR2 YYREEE (reference sequence). CDR3 DNA sequence: TGTGCCAGCAGCCTAAGACAGGGGAACTACAATGAGCAGTTCTTC. Amino acids: CASSLRQGNYNEQFF.

The V gene is TRBV5-1, the J gene TRBJ2-1, with a tentative D call TRBD2 (6 bases). Germline V gene sequence: CDR1 SGHRS, CDR2 YFSETQ. The CDR3 loop spans 14 amino acids. Trimming removed 4 bases from V and 4 bases from J, with 12 bases in between. Here the CDR3 DNA reads TGCGCCAGCAGCCCCGATAGCGGTTACAATGAGCAGTTCTTC. Its protein is CASSPDSGYNEQFF.

The sample holds a few counts of this clone. J is TRBJ1-1 and V is TRBV5-4; 7 bases match TRBD1. V trimming: 4 bases; J trimming: 11 bases; junction bases outside the gene matches: 11. The CDR3 is 13 residues long. Germline V gene lookup returns CDR1 SGHNT and CDR2 YYREEE (reference sequence). The CDR3 sequence is CASSRGTAVGAFF. As DNA, the CDR3 is TGTGCCAGCAGCCGGGGGACAGCCGTTGGGGCTTTCTTT. The entire variable domain, with the rest obtained from reference TRBV5-4 and TRBJ1-1, is as follows: ETGVTQSPTHLIKTRGQQVTLRCSSQSGHNTVSWYQQALGQGPQFIFQYYREEENGRGNFPPRFSGLQFPNYSSELNVNALELDDSALYLCASSRGTAVGAFFGQGTRLTVV.

This chain links TRBV27 with TRBJ1-2; 8 bases map to TRBD1. The J segment lost 7 bases and the V segment lost 6 bases, leaving 10 bases of the junction unmatched. The germline V gene encodes CDR1 MNHEY and CDR2 SMNVEV (reference sequence). The CDR3 is 14 amino acids. The CDR3 protein is CASSPGGPPSGYTF. The CDR3 nucleotides are TGTGCCAGCAGCCCAGGGGGCCCACCTAGTGGCTACACCTTC.